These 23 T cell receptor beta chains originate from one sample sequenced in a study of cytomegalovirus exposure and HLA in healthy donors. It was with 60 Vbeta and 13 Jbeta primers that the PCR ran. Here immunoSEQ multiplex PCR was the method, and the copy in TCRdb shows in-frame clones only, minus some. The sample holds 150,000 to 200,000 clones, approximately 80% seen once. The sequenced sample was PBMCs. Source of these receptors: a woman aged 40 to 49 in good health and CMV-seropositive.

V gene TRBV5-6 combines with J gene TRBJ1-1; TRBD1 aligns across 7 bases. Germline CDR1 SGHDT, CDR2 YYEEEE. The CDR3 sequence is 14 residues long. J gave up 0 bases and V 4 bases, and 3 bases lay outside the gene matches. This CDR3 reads CASSQGQLNTEAFF. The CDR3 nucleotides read TGTGCCAGCAGCCAGGGACAGTTGAACACTGAAGCTTTCTTT.

The CDR3 region has the DNA TGTGCCAGCAGCTCCCGGCTAGCGGGAAGGAACGGGGAGCTGTTTTTT. Translation gives CASSSRLAGRNGELFF. The rearrangement joins TRBV7-8 to TRBJ2-2, with 9 bases identical to TRBD2. The CDR3 loop spans 16 amino acids. Germline V gene lookup returns CDR1 SGHVS and CDR2 FQNEAQ. J lost 7 bases, V lost 4 bases, and 10 bases had no gene match.

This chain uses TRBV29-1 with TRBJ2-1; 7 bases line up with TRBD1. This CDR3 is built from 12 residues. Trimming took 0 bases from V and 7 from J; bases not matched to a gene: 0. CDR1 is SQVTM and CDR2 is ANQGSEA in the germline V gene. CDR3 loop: CSVEETGNEQFF. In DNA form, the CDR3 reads TGCAGCGTTGAAGAGACAGGGAATGAGCAGTTCTTC.

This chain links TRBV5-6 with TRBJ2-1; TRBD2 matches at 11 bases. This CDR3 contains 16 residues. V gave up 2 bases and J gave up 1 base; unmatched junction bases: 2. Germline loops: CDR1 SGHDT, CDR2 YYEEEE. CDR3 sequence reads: CASSLTSGGSYNEQFF. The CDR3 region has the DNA TGTGCCAGCAGCTTAACTAGCGGGGGTTCCTACAATGAGCAGTTCTTC.

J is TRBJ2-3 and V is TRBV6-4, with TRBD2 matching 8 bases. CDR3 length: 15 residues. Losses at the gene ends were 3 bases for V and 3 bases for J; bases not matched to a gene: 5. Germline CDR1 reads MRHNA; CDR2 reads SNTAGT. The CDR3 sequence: CASSETSGNTDTQYF. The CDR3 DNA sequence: TGTGCCAGCAGTGAAACTAGCGGAAATACAGATACGCAGTATTTT.

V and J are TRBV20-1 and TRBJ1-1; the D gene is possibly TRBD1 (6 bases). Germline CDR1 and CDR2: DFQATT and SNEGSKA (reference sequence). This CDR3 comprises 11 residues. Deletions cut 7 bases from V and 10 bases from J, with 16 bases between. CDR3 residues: CSGAGGPGAFF. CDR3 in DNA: TGCAGTGGGGCTGGGGGCCCGGGAGCTTTCTTT.

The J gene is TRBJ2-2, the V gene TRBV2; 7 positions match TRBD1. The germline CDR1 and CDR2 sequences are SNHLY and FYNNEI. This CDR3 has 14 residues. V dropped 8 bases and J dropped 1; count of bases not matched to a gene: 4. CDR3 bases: TGTGCCAGCTCATGGGACAGGAACACCGGGGAGCTGTTTTTT. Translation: CASSWDRNTGELFF.

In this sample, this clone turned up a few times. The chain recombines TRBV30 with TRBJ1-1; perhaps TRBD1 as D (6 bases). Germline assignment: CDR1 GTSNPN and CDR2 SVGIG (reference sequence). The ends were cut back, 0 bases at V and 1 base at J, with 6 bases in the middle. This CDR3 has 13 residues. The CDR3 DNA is TGTGCCTGGAGTGTAGGGGGGAACACTGAAGCTTTCTTT. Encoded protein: CAWSVGGNTEAFF.

CDR3 nucleotides: TGTGCCTGGAGTGTTCTTGGACAGGGGAAAAGTGAAAAACTGTTTTTT. This encodes CAWSVLGQGKSEKLFF. The chain joins TRBV30 to TRBJ1-4; 9 bases fit TRBD1. V shed 0 bases and J 7 bases; nucleotides not matched to a gene: 9. Germline values: CDR1 GTSNPN, CDR2 SVGIG (reference sequence). The CDR3 spans 16 residues.

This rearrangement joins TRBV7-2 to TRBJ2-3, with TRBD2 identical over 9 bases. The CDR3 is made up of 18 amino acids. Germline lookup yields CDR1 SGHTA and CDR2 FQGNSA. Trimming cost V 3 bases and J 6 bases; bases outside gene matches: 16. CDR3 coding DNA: TGTGCCAGCAGCTTCCGAGGTTCCGCGGGAGGGCCTTTTGATACGCAGTATTTT. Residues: CASSFRGSAGGPFDTQYF.

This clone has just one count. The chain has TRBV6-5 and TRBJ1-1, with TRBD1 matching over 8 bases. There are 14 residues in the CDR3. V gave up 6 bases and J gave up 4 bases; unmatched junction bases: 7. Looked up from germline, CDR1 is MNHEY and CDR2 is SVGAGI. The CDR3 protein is CASRRTGRGTEAFF. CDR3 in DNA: TGTGCCAGCAGGAGGACAGGGCGGGGCACTGAAGCTTTCTTT.

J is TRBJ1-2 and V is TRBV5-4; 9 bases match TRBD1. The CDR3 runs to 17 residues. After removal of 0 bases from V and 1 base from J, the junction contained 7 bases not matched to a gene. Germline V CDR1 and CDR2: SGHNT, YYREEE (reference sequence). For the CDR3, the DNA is TGTGCCAGCAGCTTGGGCCTACAGGGGGCGCGTAACTATGGCTACACCTTC. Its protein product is CASSLGLQGARNYGYTF.

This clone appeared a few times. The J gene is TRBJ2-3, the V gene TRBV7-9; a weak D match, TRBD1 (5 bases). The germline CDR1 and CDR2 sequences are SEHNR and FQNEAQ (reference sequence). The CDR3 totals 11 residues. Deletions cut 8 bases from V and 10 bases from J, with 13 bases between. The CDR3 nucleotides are TGTGCCAGCGCCCCGAAGGGGTCGCAGTATTTT. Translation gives CASAPKGSQYF.

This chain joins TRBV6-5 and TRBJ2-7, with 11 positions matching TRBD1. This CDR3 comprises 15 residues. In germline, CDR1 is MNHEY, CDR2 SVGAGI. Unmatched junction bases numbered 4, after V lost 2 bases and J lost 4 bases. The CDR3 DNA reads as TGTGCCAGCAGTTACCGGGACAGGGGGATATACGAGCAGTACTTC. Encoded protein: CASSYRDRGIYEQYF.

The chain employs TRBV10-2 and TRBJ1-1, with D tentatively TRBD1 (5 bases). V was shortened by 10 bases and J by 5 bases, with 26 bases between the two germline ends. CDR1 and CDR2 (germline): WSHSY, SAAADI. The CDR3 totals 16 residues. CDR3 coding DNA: TGCGCCACCCGGGTTAGGGGAGGGCGCGGTGGGACTGAAGCTTTCTTT. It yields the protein CATRVRGGRGGTEAFF.

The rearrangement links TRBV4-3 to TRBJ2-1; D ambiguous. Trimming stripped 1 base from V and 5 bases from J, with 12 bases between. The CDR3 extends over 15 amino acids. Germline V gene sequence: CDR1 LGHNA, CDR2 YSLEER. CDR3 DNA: TGCGCCAGCAGCCAAGTGGCTCCACCCCACAATGAGCAGTTCTTC. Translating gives CASSQVAPPHNEQFF.

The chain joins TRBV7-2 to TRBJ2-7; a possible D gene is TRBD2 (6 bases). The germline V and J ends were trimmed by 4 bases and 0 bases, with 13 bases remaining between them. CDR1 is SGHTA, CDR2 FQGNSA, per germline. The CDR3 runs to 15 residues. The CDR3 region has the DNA TGTGCCAGCAGCTCCCCGGGACTGAACTCCTACGAGCAGTACTTC. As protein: CASSSPGLNSYEQYF.

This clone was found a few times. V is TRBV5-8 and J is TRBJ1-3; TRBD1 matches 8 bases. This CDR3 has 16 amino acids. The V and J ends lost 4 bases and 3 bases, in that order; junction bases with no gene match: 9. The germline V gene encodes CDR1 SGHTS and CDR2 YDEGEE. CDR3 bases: TGTGCCAGCAGCCCGAACGACAGGGGAGTTGGAAACACCATATATTTT. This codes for CASSPNDRGVGNTIYF.

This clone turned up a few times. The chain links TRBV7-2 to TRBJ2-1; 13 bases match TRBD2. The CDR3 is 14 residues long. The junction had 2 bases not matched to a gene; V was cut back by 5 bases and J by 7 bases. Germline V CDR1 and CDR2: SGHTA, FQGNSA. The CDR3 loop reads CASSILAGGNEQFF. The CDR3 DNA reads TGTGCCAGCAGCATACTAGCGGGAGGGAATGAGCAGTTCTTC.

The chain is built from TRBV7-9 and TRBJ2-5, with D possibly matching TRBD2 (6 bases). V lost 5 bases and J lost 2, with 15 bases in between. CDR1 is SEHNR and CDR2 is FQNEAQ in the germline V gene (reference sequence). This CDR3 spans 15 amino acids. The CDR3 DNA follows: TGTGCCAGCAGCCATCCCCGCCTAGCGCAAGAGACCCAGTACTTC. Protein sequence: CASSHPRLAQETQYF.

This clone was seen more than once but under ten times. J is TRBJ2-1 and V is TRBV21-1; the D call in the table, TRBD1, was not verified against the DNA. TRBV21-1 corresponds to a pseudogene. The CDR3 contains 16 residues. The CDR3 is CASSKCDRNLYNEQFF. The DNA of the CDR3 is TGTGCCAGCAGCAAATGTGACAGAAACCTATACAATGAGCAGTTCTTC.

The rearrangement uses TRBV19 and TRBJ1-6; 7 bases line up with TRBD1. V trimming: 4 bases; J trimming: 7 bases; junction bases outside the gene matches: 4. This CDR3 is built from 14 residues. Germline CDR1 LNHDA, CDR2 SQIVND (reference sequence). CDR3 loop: CASSTTGQNSPLHF. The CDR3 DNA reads TGTGCCAGTAGTACGACGGGACAGAATTCACCCCTCCACTTT.

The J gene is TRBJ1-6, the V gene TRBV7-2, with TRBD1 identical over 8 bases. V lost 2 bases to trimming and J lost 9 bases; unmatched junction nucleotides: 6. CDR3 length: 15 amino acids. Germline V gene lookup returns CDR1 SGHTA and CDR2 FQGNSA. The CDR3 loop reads CASSLRGQGASPLHF. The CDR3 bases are TGTGCCAGCAGCTTACGAGGACAGGGAGCTTCACCCCTCCACTTT.